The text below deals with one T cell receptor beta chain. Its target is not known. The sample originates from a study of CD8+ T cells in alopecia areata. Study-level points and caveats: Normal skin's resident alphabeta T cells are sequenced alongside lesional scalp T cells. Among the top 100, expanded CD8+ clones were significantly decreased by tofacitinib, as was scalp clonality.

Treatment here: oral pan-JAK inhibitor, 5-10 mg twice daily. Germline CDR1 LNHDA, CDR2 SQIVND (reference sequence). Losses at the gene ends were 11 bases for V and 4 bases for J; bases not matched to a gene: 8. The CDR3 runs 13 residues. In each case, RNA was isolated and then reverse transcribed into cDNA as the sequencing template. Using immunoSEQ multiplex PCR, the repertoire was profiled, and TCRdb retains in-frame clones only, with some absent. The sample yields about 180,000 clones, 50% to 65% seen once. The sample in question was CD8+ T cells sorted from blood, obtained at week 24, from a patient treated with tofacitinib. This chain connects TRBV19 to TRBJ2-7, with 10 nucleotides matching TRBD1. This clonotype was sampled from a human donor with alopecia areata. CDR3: CACRDRGEYEQYF. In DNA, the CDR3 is TGTGCCTGCCGGGACAGGGGTGAATACGAGCAGTACTTC.